The 25 T cell receptor beta chains below all came from one sample that was sequenced in a study of shared clonotypes between healthy human individuals. Assay used: immunoSEQ multiplex PCR; TCRdb lists only in-frame clones, some missing. The table includes approximately 500,000 clones, more than 75% detected once. The sequenced sample consisted of PBMCs. These TCRs come from a middle-aged woman in good health. Some clones in this sample may be carry-over from other donors' samples.

V is TRBV27 and J is TRBJ2-7; weak D call: TRBD1 (6 bases). V shed 2 bases and J shed 2 bases, with 7 bases lying between them. This CDR3 region has 13 residues. CDR1 and CDR2 from the germline V gene are MNHEY and SMNVEV (reference sequence). CDR3 bases: TGTGCCAGCAGTTTAGGACAGCCCTACGAGCAGTACTTC. Translation gives CASSLGQPYEQYF.

The V gene is TRBV28, the J gene TRBJ2-2; TRBD2 matches at 14 bases. The V and J ends lost 6 bases and 7 bases, in that order; junction bases with no gene match: 10. The CDR3 is 17 amino acids. CDR1 is MDHEN, CDR2 SYDVKM, per germline. Here the CDR3 DNA reads TGTGCCAGCAGCTCAGGGACTAGCGGGAGAATAAACGGGGAGCTGTTTTTT. Protein product: CASSSGTSGRINGELFF.

CDR3 residues: CASSFSGRALGEQYF. In DNA form, the CDR3 reads TGTGCCAGCAGCTTTTCTGGCAGGGCCCTCGGCGAGCAGTACTTC. The chain combines TRBV5-6 with TRBJ2-7; tentative D call: TRBD1 (5 bases). The CDR3 spans 15 residues. V was trimmed by 2 bases and J by 6 bases, leaving 18 bases between them. Germline-derived CDR1 and CDR2 are SGHDT and YYEEEE.

The chain links TRBV19 to TRBJ2-7; possible D gene TRBD2, 6 bases. The CDR3 covers 16 residues. The germline CDR1 and CDR2 sequences are LNHDA and SQIVND (reference sequence). V lost 4 bases and J 0 bases, leaving 16 bases between the germline ends. CDR3 region: CASSNPGGGSSYEQYF. CDR3 nucleotide sequence: TGTGCCAGTAGTAACCCCGGTGGGGGGAGCTCCTACGAGCAGTACTTC.

The chain is built from TRBV4-2 and TRBJ2-1; a possible D gene is TRBD1 (5 bases). V lost 4 bases and J 9 bases, leaving 19 bases between the germline ends. Germline CDR1 LGHNA, CDR2 YNFKEQ. This CDR3 comprises 15 residues. Written as DNA, the CDR3 is TGTGCCAGCAGCCCACCGTGGACACATCAGGGTGAGCAGTTCTTC. Amino acid sequence: CASSPPWTHQGEQFF.

The V and J genes are TRBV7-8 and TRBJ1-3; D remains ambiguous. Germline values: CDR1 SGHVS, CDR2 FQNEAQ. Trimming shortened V by 6 bases and J by 0 bases, and 12 bases separated the two germline ends. The CDR3 totals 15 residues. CDR3 residues: CASSPGWLSGNTIYF. DNA for the CDR3: TGTGCCAGCAGTCCGGGGTGGCTCTCTGGAAACACCATATATTTT.

CDR3 residues: CASSTQGKGEQYF. CDR3 nucleotides: TGTGCCAGTAGTACACAGGGGAAAGGCGAGCAGTACTTC. The chain has TRBV19 and TRBJ2-7; TRBD1 matches at 7 bases. The length of the CDR3 is 13 residues. Per germline, CDR1 LNHDA and CDR2 SQIVND (reference sequence). The trim removed 4 bases at V and 6 bases at J, leaving 6 bases unmatched.

The chain couples TRBV4-1 to TRBJ2-1, with 8 positions matching TRBD1. The CDR3 totals 13 residues. CDR1 is MGHRA, CDR2 YSYEKL, per germline. The J segment lost 8 bases and the V segment lost 5 bases, leaving 5 bases of the junction unmatched. CDR3 DNA: TGCGCCAGCAGCAAACGGACAGGGCATGAGCAGTTCTTC. As protein: CASSKRTGHEQFF.

V is TRBV27 and J is TRBJ2-7; maybe TRBD1 (6 bases). Germline V gene data show CDR1 as MNHEY and CDR2 as SMNVEV (reference sequence). Between the trimmed V and J ends, which lost 6 bases and 3 bases, there was a span of 15 bases. The CDR3 runs to 14 residues. The CDR3 bases are TGTGCCAGCAGCTGGTCCCGACAGGACTACGAGCAGTACTTC. This gives the protein CASSWSRQDYEQYF.

The chain recombines TRBV5-1 with TRBJ1-2; D not resolved. V shed 2 bases and J shed 1 base, with 6 bases lying between them. The V gene's germline CDR1 is SGHRS and CDR2 YFSETQ. CDR3 length equals 13 residues. The CDR3 DNA sequence: TGCGCCAGCAGCTTTGTCTTTAACTATGGCTACACCTTC. It is translated as CASSFVFNYGYTF.

The chain joins TRBV5-4 to TRBJ2-2; 11 nucleotides line up with TRBD2. Germline CDR1 and CDR2: SGHNT and YYREEE (reference sequence). The CDR3 covers 16 residues. The V gene end was trimmed by 2 bases and the J gene end by 5 bases; junction bases not matched to a gene: 5. CDR3 DNA: TGTGCCAGCAGCTTTAGCGGGAGGGCCGGGACCGGGGAGCTGTTTTTT. It encodes CASSFSGRAGTGELFF.

This clone was seen a handful of times. The chain is built from TRBV10-1 and TRBJ2-3; weak D call: TRBD2 (5 bases). The CDR3 loop spans 13 amino acids. V was cut by 3 bases and J by 5 bases, with 9 bases left in between. Germline assignment: CDR1 WNHNN and CDR2 SYGVQD (reference sequence). The CDR3 protein is CASSEQRGDTQYF. The CDR3 DNA follows: TGCGCCAGCAGTGAACAACGGGGAGATACGCAGTATTTT.

The CDR3 region has the DNA TGTGCCAGCAGCTTCGGTAGACAGGGGGCCTACGAGCAGTACTTC. It translates to CASSFGRQGAYEQYF. This chain connects TRBV7-9 to TRBJ2-5, with 9 bases that match TRBD1. The J call may be in error: the DNA end matches TRBJ2-7 better. The CDR3 loop spans 15 amino acids. CDR1 is SEHNR, CDR2 FQNEAQ, per germline (reference sequence).

Here the CDR3 reads CASSGTGIGTGELFF. DNA for the CDR3: TGTGCCAGCAGTGGGACAGGGATTGGCACCGGGGAGCTGTTTTTT. The chain recombines TRBV2 with TRBJ2-2; TRBD1 matches at 8 bases. The CDR3 covers 15 residues. V lost 4 bases and J lost 4; bases outside the gene matches: 5. CDR1 is SNHLY and CDR2 is FYNNEI in the germline V gene.

The rearrangement uses TRBV9 and TRBJ2-1; 8 bases agree with TRBD2. Trimming cost V 4 bases and J 5 bases; bases outside gene matches: 8. Germline lookup yields CDR1 SGDLS and CDR2 YYNGEE. CDR3 length: 15 amino acids. CDR3 protein: CASSPYGRGNNEQFF. As DNA, the CDR3 is TGTGCCAGCAGCCCCTACGGGAGGGGCAACAATGAGCAGTTCTTC.

This clone was seen ten or more times. This chain joins TRBV5-1 and TRBJ2-1, with D perhaps matching TRBD1 (5 bases). V was trimmed by 2 bases and J by 8 bases, leaving 8 bases between them. The CDR3 runs 12 residues. Germline CDR1 SGHRS, CDR2 YFSETQ. The CDR3 DNA reads as TGCGCCAGCAGCTTAGCCAGGGATGAGCAGTTCTTC. Translating it yields CASSLARDEQFF.

The chain carries TRBV11-2 and TRBJ2-7, with unresolved D. Germline CDR1 SGHAT, CDR2 FQNNGV. This CDR3 region has 13 residues. V lost 2 bases and J 4 bases, leaving 9 bases between the germline ends. In DNA form, the CDR3 reads TGTGCCAGCAGCTTATTATGGCGTTACGAGCAGTACTTC. Its translation: CASSLLWRYEQYF. The full variable domain, its missing parts supplied by reference TRBV11-2 and TRBJ2-7, is EAGVAQSPRYKIIEKRQSVAFWCNPISGHATLYWYQQILGQGPKLLIQFQNNGVVDDSQLPKDRFSAERLKGVDSTLKIQPAKLEDSAVYLCASSLLWRYEQYFGPGTRLTVT.

This chain links TRBV2 with TRBJ1-1, with unresolved D. CDR1 SNHLY and CDR2 FYNNEI come from the germline V gene. CDR3 size: 13 residues. The V gene lost 4 bases and the J gene lost 2 bases, with 8 bases spanning the gap. The CDR3: CASSGEKNTEAFF. As DNA, the CDR3 is TGTGCCAGCAGTGGGGAGAAAAACACTGAAGCTTTCTTT. Drawing the rest from reference TRBV2 and TRBJ1-1, the complete variable domain is EPEVTQTPSHQVTQMGQEVILRCVPISNHLYFYWYRQILGQKVEFLVSFYNNEISEKSEIFDDQFSVERPDGSNFTLKIRSTKLEDSAMYFCASSGEKNTEAFFGQGTRLTVV.

The chain uses TRBV5-1 and TRBJ1-1; D is undetermined. Looked up from germline, CDR1 is SGHRS and CDR2 is YFSETQ. Trimming left V 2 bases short and J 1 base short, with 6 bases between. CDR3 length equals 13 residues. The CDR3 region has the DNA TGCGCCAGCAGCTTCGCGGGGAACACTGAAGCTTTCTTT. Protein product: CASSFAGNTEAFF.

The rearrangement links TRBV10-3 to TRBJ2-1, with 7 bases identical to TRBD2. From germline, CDR1 is ENHRY and CDR2 SYGVKD. Unmatched junction bases numbered 10, after V lost 5 bases and J lost 3 bases. CDR3 size: 16 residues. CDR3 nucleotide sequence: TGTGCCATCAGTCTCGGACTAGATGGGGTCTACAATGAGCAGTTCTTC. As protein: CAISLGLDGVYNEQFF.

The chain couples TRBV25-1 to TRBJ2-1; possibly TRBD1 for D (6 bases). The V gene lost 2 bases and the J gene lost 9 bases, with 23 bases spanning the gap. The CDR3 has 17 amino acids. Germline V gene lookup returns CDR1 MGHDK and CDR2 SYGVNS. DNA for the CDR3: TGTGCCAGCAGTGAACTGATGAGGGAGAGCCGAGGGGGTGAGCAGTTCTTC. The encoded protein is CASSELMRESRGGEQFF.

The chain uses TRBV19 and TRBJ2-3; 8 nucleotides agree with TRBD2. CDR3 length: 15 amino acids. Germline CDR1 reads LNHDA; CDR2 reads SQIVND (reference sequence). V shed 6 bases, J shed 0 bases, and the junction held 5 bases outside the gene matches. CDR3 sequence (DNA): TGTGCCAGTAGCGATAGCGGGACTAGCACAGATACGCAGTATTTT. Its translation: CASSDSGTSTDTQYF.

The chain carries TRBV7-9 and TRBJ1-1; 9 positions agree with TRBD1. J was trimmed by 4 bases and V by 5 bases; bases with no gene match: 8. This CDR3 has 15 amino acids. The germline gives CDR1 SEHNR, CDR2 FQNEAQ (reference sequence). CDR3 residues: CASSRATGGGTEAFF. CDR3 DNA sequence: TGTGCCAGCAGCCGAGCCACAGGGGGCGGCACTGAAGCTTTCTTT.

The chain links TRBV30 to TRBJ2-2, with TRBD1 matching over 12 bases. Germline CDR1 GTSNPN, CDR2 SVGIG (reference sequence). The trim removed 0 bases at V and 4 bases at J, leaving 9 bases unmatched. This CDR3 has 18 amino acids. The CDR3 loop is CAWSVPGQGAGGTGELFF. CDR3 coding DNA: TGTGCCTGGAGTGTCCCGGGACAGGGGGCCGGGGGCACCGGGGAGCTGTTTTTT.

The chain has TRBV5-1 and TRBJ2-3, with a weak D call TRBD1 (6 bases). Germline-derived CDR1 and CDR2 are SGHRS and YFSETQ. Between the trimmed V and J ends, which lost 0 bases and 6 bases, there was a span of 14 bases. CDR3 length: 15 residues. The CDR3 region has the DNA TGCGCCAGCAGCTTGGGTCGGCAGGGGATGGATACGCAGTATTTT. Amino acid sequence: CASSLGRQGMDTQYF.